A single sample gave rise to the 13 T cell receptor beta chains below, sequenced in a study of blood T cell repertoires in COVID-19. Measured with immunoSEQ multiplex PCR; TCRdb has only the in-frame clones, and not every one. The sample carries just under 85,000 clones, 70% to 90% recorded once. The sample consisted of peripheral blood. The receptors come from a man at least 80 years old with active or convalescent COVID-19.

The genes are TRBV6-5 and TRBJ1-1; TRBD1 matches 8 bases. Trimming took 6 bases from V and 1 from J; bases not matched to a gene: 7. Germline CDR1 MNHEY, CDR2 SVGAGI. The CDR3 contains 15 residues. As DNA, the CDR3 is TGTGCCAGCAGGGCAGGGGGCATGTCGAACACTGAAGCTTTCTTT. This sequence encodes CASRAGGMSNTEAFF.

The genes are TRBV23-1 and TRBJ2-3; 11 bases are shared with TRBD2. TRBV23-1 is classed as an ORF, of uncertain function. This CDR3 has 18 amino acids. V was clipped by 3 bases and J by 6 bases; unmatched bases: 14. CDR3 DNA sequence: TGCGCCAGCAGTCAGAGAGGGGGACTAGCGGTCTTGGTTGATACGCAGTATTTT. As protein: CASSQRGGLAVLVDTQYF.

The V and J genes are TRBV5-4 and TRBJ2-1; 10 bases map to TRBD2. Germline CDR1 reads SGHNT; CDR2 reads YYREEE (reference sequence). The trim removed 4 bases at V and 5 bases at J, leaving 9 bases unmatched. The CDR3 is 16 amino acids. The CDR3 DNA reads TGTGCCAGCAGCCCCAGGACTAGCGGAGCCAACAATGAGCAGTTCTTC. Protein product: CASSPRTSGANNEQFF.

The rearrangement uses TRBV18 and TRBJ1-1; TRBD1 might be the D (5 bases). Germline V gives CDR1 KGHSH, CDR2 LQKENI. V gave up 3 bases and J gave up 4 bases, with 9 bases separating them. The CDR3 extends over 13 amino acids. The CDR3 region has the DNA TGTGCCAGCTCACCGCGGGGGTTCACTGAAGCTTTCTTT. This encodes CASSPRGFTEAFF.

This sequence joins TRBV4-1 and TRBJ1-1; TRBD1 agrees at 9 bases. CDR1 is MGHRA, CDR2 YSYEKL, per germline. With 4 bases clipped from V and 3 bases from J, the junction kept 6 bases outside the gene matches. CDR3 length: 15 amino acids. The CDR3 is CASSRGQGRDTEAFF. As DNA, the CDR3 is TGCGCCAGCAGCCGAGGACAGGGGAGGGACACTGAAGCTTTCTTT.

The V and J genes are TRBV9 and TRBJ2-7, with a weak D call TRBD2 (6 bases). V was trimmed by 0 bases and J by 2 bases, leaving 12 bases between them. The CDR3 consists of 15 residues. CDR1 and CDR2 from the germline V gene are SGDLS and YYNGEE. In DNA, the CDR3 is TGTGCCAGCAGCGTAGTATCCAGCGGGCCCTACGAGCAGTACGTC. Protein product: CASSVVSSGPYEQYV.

CDR3 residues: CASSEQGGNTIYF. In DNA, the CDR3 is TGTGCCAGCAGTGAACAGGGGGGAAACACCATATATTTT. The chain carries TRBV6-1 and TRBJ1-3; D may be TRBD1 (6 bases). Germline loops: CDR1 MNHNS, CDR2 SASEGT. The V gene lost 2 bases and the J gene lost 4 bases, with 6 bases spanning the gap. This CDR3 is built from 13 residues.

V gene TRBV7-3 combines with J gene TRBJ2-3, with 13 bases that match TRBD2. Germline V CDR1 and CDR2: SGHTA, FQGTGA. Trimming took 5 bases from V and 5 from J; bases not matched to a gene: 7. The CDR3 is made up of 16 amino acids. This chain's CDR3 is CASSRVGTSGKDTQYF. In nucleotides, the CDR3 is TGTGCCAGCAGCCGTGTTGGGACTAGCGGGAAAGATACGCAGTATTTT.

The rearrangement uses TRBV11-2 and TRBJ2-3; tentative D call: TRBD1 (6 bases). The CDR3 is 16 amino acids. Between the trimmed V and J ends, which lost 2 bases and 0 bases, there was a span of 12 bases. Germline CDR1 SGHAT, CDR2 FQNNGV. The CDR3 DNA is TGTGCCAGCAGCTTATCTCTAGGGGGAAGCACAGATACGCAGTATTTT. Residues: CASSLSLGGSTDTQYF.

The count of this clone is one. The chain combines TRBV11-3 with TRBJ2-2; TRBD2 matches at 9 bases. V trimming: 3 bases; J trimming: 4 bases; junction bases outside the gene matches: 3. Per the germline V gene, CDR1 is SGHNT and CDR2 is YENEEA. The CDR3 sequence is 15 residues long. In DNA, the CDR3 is TGTGCCAGCAGCTTTACTAGCGGGTTCACCGGGGAGCTGTTTTTT. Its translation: CASSFTSGFTGELFF.

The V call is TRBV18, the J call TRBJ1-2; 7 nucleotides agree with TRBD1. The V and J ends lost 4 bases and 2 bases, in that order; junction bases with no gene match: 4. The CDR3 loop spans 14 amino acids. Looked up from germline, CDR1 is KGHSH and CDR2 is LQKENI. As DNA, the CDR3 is TGTGCCAGCTCACTCGGGACAGAAAACTATGGCTACACCTTC. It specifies CASSLGTENYGYTF.

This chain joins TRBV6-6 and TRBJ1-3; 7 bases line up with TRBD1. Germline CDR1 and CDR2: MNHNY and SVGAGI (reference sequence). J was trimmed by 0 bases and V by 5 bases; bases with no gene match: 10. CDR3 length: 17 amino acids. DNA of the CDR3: TGTGCCAGCAGTCGAACCCCCGGGACAGACTCTGGAAACACCATATATTTT. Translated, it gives CASSRTPGTDSGNTIYF.

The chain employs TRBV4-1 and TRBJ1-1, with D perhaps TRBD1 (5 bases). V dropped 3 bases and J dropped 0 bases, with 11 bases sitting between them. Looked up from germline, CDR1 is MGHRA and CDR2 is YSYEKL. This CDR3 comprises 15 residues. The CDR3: CASSHPWGVNTEAFF. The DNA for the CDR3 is TGCGCCAGCAGCCACCCATGGGGGGTGAACACTGAAGCTTTCTTT.